The 29 T cell receptor beta chains below come from one sample, sequenced in a study of cytomegalovirus exposure and HLA in healthy donors. The PCR had 60 Vbeta and 13 Jbeta primers. The method was immunoSEQ multiplex PCR; TCRdb's version includes in-frame clones alone and lacks a portion of them. The sample holds some 190,000 clones; roughly four fifths are singletons and the top ten take roughly 2.1%. Sequences were obtained from PBMCs. These receptors originate from a woman between 25 and 40 years old in good health and CMV-seropositive.

The rearrangement uses TRBV5-8 and TRBJ2-1; a weak D match, TRBD2 (5 bases). There are 13 residues in the CDR3. Per the germline V gene, CDR1 is SGHTS and CDR2 is YDEGEE. V lost 1 base, J lost 7 bases, and 9 bases lay in between. CDR3 amino acids: CASSLLAGNEQFF. The CDR3 DNA sequence: TGTGCCAGCAGCTTGCTCGCGGGTAATGAGCAGTTCTTC. The full variable domain, completed using reference TRBV5-8 and TRBJ2-1, is EAGVTQSPTHLIKTRGQQATLRCSPISGHTSVYWYQQALGLGLQFLLWYDEGEERNRGNFPPRFSGRQFPNYSSELNVNALELEDSALYLCASSLLAGNEQFFGPGTRLTVL.

The genes are TRBV7-3 and TRBJ2-3; 13 bases fit TRBD2. Germline lookup yields CDR1 SGHTA and CDR2 FQGTGA. The V and J ends lost 4 bases and 2 bases, in that order; junction bases with no gene match: 9. This CDR3 comprises 18 residues. Here the CDR3 reads CASSSTGLAGFATDTQYF. The CDR3 DNA follows: TGTGCCAGCAGCTCGACGGGACTAGCGGGATTTGCCACAGATACGCAGTATTTT.

This clone appeared a single time. J is TRBJ1-2 and V is TRBV5-1; D not certain. CDR3 length equals 15 residues. The V gene lost 7 bases and the J gene lost 0 bases, with 16 bases spanning the gap. Germline-derived CDR1 and CDR2 are SGHRS and YFSETQ. CDR3 DNA: TGCGCCAGCGGAACAGTTCCCTACTCTAACTATGGCTACACCTTC. This codes for CASGTVPYSNYGYTF. The full variable domain, with the rest looked up from reference TRBV5-1 and TRBJ1-2, is KAGVTQTPRYLIKTRGQQVTLSCSPISGHRSVSWYQQTPGQGLQFLFEYFSETQRNKGNFPGRFSGRQFSNSRSEMNVSTLELGDSALYLCASGTVPYSNYGYTFGSGTRLTVV.

The chain combines TRBV25-1 with TRBJ2-7, with 10 bases that match TRBD1. The CDR3 is 15 residues long. The V segment lost 7 bases and the J segment 6 bases; nucleotides outside the gene matches: 12. Germline values: CDR1 MGHDK, CDR2 SYGVNS. The CDR3, as DNA: TGTGCCAGCAAACCCGGGACAGGGGTTTCTAGCGAGCAGTACTTC. It codes for CASKPGTGVSSEQYF.

The chain recombines TRBV19 with TRBJ1-2, with TRBD1 matching 9 bases. Unmatched junction bases numbered 6, after V lost 6 bases and J lost 4 bases. Germline-derived CDR1 and CDR2 are LNHDA and SQIVND (reference sequence). The CDR3 covers 14 residues. The CDR3 sequence: CASRRQGGSYGYTF. The CDR3 coding sequence is TGTGCCAGTAGGAGACAGGGGGGAAGCTATGGCTACACCTTC.

The chain links TRBV19 to TRBJ1-2; D gene uncertain. V was pared by 0 bases and J by 2 bases, with 4 bases between. Germline V gene sequence: CDR1 LNHDA, CDR2 SQIVND (reference sequence). The length of the CDR3 is 13 residues. The CDR3 is CASSIERNYGYTF. CDR3 bases: TGTGCCAGTAGTATAGAACGGAACTATGGCTACACCTTC.

The gene calls are TRBV5-6 and TRBJ2-7; the match to TRBD1 covers 9 bases. Germline loops: CDR1 SGHDT, CDR2 YYEEEE. V trimming: 0 bases; J trimming: 2 bases; junction bases outside the gene matches: 6. The CDR3 sequence is 16 residues long. The CDR3 DNA reads TGTGCCAGCAGCTTGGGATTCGGGACAGGGACCTACGAGCAGTACTTC. This codes for CASSLGFGTGTYEQYF.

The chain is built from TRBV5-4 and TRBJ2-1, with 9 bases lining up with TRBD2. There are 15 residues in the CDR3. CDR1 is SGHNT, CDR2 YYREEE, per germline (reference sequence). Trimming cost V 0 bases and J 4 bases; bases outside gene matches: 2. The CDR3 DNA reads TGTGCCAGCAGCTTGGTAGCGGGAGCTTACAATGAGCAGTTCTTC. Protein: CASSLVAGAYNEQFF.

This clone was observed a few times. V and J are TRBV6-7 and TRBJ1-5; 8 bases are a match to TRBD1. TRBV6-7 belongs to the ORF category, with a function that is uncertain. The CDR3 is made up of 17 amino acids. The V and J ends lost 7 bases and 5 bases, in that order; junction bases with no gene match: 16. The CDR3 reads CASTLHPDRVGDQPQHF. The CDR3 region has the DNA TGTGCCAGCACCCTACACCCGGACAGGGTCGGGGATCAGCCCCAGCATTTT.

This chain uses TRBV6-5 with TRBJ2-5; 8 bases match TRBD1. Germline CDR1 reads MNHEY; CDR2 reads SVGAGI. The junction had 1 base not matched to a gene; V was cut back by 0 bases and J by 4 bases. There are 14 residues in the CDR3. DNA of the CDR3: TGTGCCAGCAGTTACTCTACAGGGGGAGAGACCCAGTACTTC. Amino acid sequence: CASSYSTGGETQYF.

The gene calls are TRBV11-2 and TRBJ1-2; no reliable D call. The V gene's germline CDR1 is SGHAT and CDR2 FQNNGV. The CDR3 extends over 13 amino acids. V dropped 5 bases and J dropped 2 bases, with 9 bases sitting between them. Written as DNA, the CDR3 is TGTGCCAGCAGCCGGGAATTAAACTATGGCTACACCTTC. Its translation: CASSRELNYGYTF. Looking up the rest from reference TRBV11-2 and TRBJ1-2 gives the full variable domain: EAGVAQSPRYKIIEKRQSVAFWCNPISGHATLYWYQQILGQGPKLLIQFQNNGVVDDSQLPKDRFSAERLKGVDSTLKIQPAKLEDSAVYLCASSRELNYGYTFGSGTRLTVV.

This chain connects TRBV30 to TRBJ2-7; 7 bases are shared with TRBD1. Per the germline V gene, CDR1 is GTSNPN and CDR2 is SVGIG (reference sequence). This CDR3 comprises 13 residues. Trimming removed 2 bases from V and 4 bases from J; junction bases left unmatched: 5. The CDR3 here is CAWSPGQPYEQYF. The CDR3 bases are TGTGCCTGGAGTCCGGGACAGCCGTACGAGCAGTACTTC.

The chain has TRBV10-3 and TRBJ1-2; D may be TRBD1 (6 bases). This CDR3 spans 13 amino acids. The germline V gene encodes CDR1 ENHRY and CDR2 SYGVKD. V was pared by 6 bases and J by 6 bases, with 14 bases between. CDR3 nucleotides: TGTGCCATCAGAGGGACACTGGTCAATGGCTACACCTTC. The encoded protein is CAIRGTLVNGYTF.

This clone has just a few counts. The rearrangement uses TRBV29-1 and TRBJ1-4; D is unclear. The CDR3 has 12 residues. The V and J ends lost 1 base and 8 bases respectively, with 8 bases between them. Germline V gives CDR1 SQVTM, CDR2 ANQGSEA. This CDR3 is CSVEGGGEKLFF. CDR3 nucleotide sequence: TGCAGCGTTGAAGGGGGAGGGGAAAAACTGTTTTTT.

This clone was seen once. This chain connects TRBV20-1 to TRBJ1-1; D unresolved. The CDR3 is made up of 11 amino acids. Trimming cost V 7 bases and J 2 bases, with 8 bases left between them. Germline CDR1 DFQATT, CDR2 SNEGSKA (reference sequence). CDR3 DNA: TGCAGTGAAAGCTTTAACACTGAAGCTTTCTTT. Encoded protein: CSESFNTEAFF.

The chain links TRBV5-1 to TRBJ2-5; 10 bases map to TRBD2. The CDR3 has 16 residues. Trimming took 0 bases from V and 4 from J; bases not matched to a gene: 6. Germline V gene data show CDR1 as SGHRS and CDR2 as YFSETQ. The CDR3 DNA is TGCGCCAGCAGCTTGGCGGCTAGCGGGAGCGCAGAGACCCAGTACTTC. Its translation is CASSLAASGSAETQYF.

The rearrangement links TRBV10-3 to TRBJ1-2, with D possibly being TRBD1 (6 bases). CDR3 length: 15 amino acids. Germline V gene lookup returns CDR1 ENHRY and CDR2 SYGVKD. V dropped 0 bases and J dropped 6 bases, with 14 bases sitting between them. This chain's CDR3 is CAISESWGQMNGYTF. In nucleotides, the CDR3 is TGTGCCATCAGTGAGTCTTGGGGACAAATGAATGGCTACACCTTC.

This chain connects TRBV7-8 to TRBJ2-7; the match to TRBD1 covers 7 bases. Germline assignment: CDR1 SGHVS and CDR2 FQNEAQ. CDR3 length: 15 residues. V shed 5 bases, J shed 0 bases, and the junction held 7 bases outside the gene matches. The CDR3 reads CASSPRDSSSYEQYF. The CDR3 DNA follows: TGTGCCAGCAGCCCCCGGGACAGTAGCTCCTACGAGCAGTACTTC.

This chain uses TRBV6-5 with TRBJ1-4; TRBD1 matches at 7 bases. Trimming at V came to 6 bases and at J to 7 bases, leaving 11 bases not matched to a gene. Germline V lookup: CDR1 MNHEY, CDR2 SVGAGI. The CDR3 sequence is 15 residues long. The CDR3 protein is CASSLRPTGREKLFF. The CDR3 region has the DNA TGTGCCAGCAGCCTACGACCGACAGGGCGTGAAAAACTGTTTTTT.

The V and J genes are TRBV11-2 and TRBJ1-2; D unclear. The CDR3 length is 13 residues. The V end lost 6 bases, the J end lost 0 bases, and 8 bases lay between the germline ends. Germline-derived CDR1 and CDR2 are SGHAT and FQNNGV. CDR3 nucleotides: TGTGCCAGCAGACGGTTAGCTAACTATGGCTACACCTTC. Amino acids: CASRRLANYGYTF.

As for this clone: Other DNA sequences in the same sample also yield this CDR3. The V call is TRBV18, the J call TRBJ1-5; D gene unclear. CDR1 is KGHSH, CDR2 LQKENI, per germline. This CDR3 region has 13 residues. Trimming took 3 bases from V and 4 from J, leaving 7 bases between them. The CDR3 DNA follows: TGTGCCAGCTCACCGGCCGGGAATCAGCCCCAGCATTTT. This encodes CASSPAGNQPQHF.

The rearrangement links TRBV28 to TRBJ2-7, with D hard to call. Germline V lookup: CDR1 MDHEN, CDR2 SYDVKM. The CDR3 extends over 17 amino acids. The V gene lost 3 bases and the J gene lost 5 bases, with 23 bases spanning the gap. The CDR3 loop reads CASSFPVRLGSFHEQYF. The CDR3 DNA follows: TGTGCCAGCAGTTTCCCGGTTCGTCTAGGTTCATTCCACGAGCAGTACTTC.

CDR3 sequence reads: CASSVGMGLGLVAEAFF. DNA for the CDR3: TGTGCCAGCAGCGTAGGTATGGGACTAGGACTCGTCGCTGAAGCTTTCTTT. This rearrangement joins TRBV9 to TRBJ1-1, with D possibly TRBD1 on 5 matching bases. Deletions cut 0 bases from V and 6 bases from J, with 21 bases between. Germline V gives CDR1 SGDLS, CDR2 YYNGEE. The CDR3 length is 17 residues.

A few counts support this clone. The chain couples TRBV29-1 to TRBJ1-1; 9 bases are shared with TRBD1. The CDR3 is 14 residues long. From germline, CDR1 is SQVTM and CDR2 ANQGSEA. The V gene end was trimmed by 4 bases and the J gene end by 4 bases; junction bases not matched to a gene: 7. The CDR3: CSVGKQTGGTEAFF. In DNA, the CDR3 is TGCAGCGTTGGAAAACAGACAGGGGGCACTGAAGCTTTCTTT.

This chain joins TRBV7-9 and TRBJ1-1, with D possibly matching TRBD1 (6 bases). CDR1 SEHNR and CDR2 FQNEAQ come from the germline V gene (reference sequence). V was clipped by 3 bases and J by 1 base, with 15 bases between them. The CDR3 extends over 16 amino acids. The CDR3 region is CASSFRGARGNTEAFF. DNA for the CDR3: TGTGCCAGCAGCTTCCGGGGGGCGAGGGGGAACACTGAAGCTTTCTTT.

V usage is TRBV7-2 and J usage is TRBJ1-6, with 7 bases fitting TRBD1. Trimming removed 2 bases from V and 8 bases from J; junction bases left unmatched: 6. From germline, CDR1 is SGHTA and CDR2 FQGNSA. The length of the CDR3 is 15 residues. The CDR3 sequence is CASSLITGADSPLHF. CDR3 nucleotide sequence: TGTGCCAGCAGCTTAATAACAGGGGCCGATTCACCCCTCCACTTT.

The V gene is TRBV11-3, the J gene TRBJ1-1, with D maybe TRBD1 (5 bases). This CDR3 has 13 residues. Germline CDR1 SGHNT, CDR2 YENEEA. Trimming removed 8 bases from V and 0 bases from J, with 10 bases in between. This CDR3 is CASQAGMNTEAFF. The CDR3 DNA follows: TGTGCCAGCCAGGCAGGGATGAACACTGAAGCTTTCTTT.

V gene TRBV4-1 combines with J gene TRBJ1-6, with unresolved D. Trimming pared 5 bases from V and 9 bases from J, leaving 11 bases between. This CDR3 spans 13 amino acids. The V gene's germline CDR1 is MGHRA and CDR2 YSYEKL. The CDR3 loop is CASSALVISPLHF. The CDR3 DNA reads TGCGCCAGCAGCGCGCTGGTCATTTCACCCCTCCACTTT.

The genes are TRBV5-4 and TRBJ1-3; TRBD1 matches 10 bases. CDR3 length: 14 residues. V dropped 4 bases and J dropped 9; count of bases not matched to a gene: 7. Germline V gene sequence: CDR1 SGHNT, CDR2 YYREEE (reference sequence). CDR3 amino acids: CASSLDRGQSTIYF. The CDR3, as DNA: TGTGCCAGCAGCCTCGACAGGGGGCAAAGCACCATATATTTT. Drawing the rest from reference TRBV5-4 and TRBJ1-3, the complete variable domain is ETGVTQSPTHLIKTRGQQVTLRCSSQSGHNTVSWYQQALGQGPQFIFQYYREEENGRGNFPPRFSGLQFPNYSSELNVNALELDDSALYLCASSLDRGQSTIYFGEGSWLTVV.